These 20 T cell receptor beta chains originate from one sample sequenced in a study of OX40 agonist ivuxolimab in advanced cancers. Profiled with immunoSEQ multiplex PCR; TCRdb holds only in-frame clones, not every one. The sample has about 89,000 clones, about nine tenths seen once. The sample was CD4+ or CD8+ T cells sorted from blood, taken in a trial of the OX40 agonist ivuxolimab. The receptors originated from an adult with an advanced solid tumor such as melanoma, head and neck, liver or kidney cancer.

This chain joins TRBV5-4 and TRBJ2-2; 7 bases map to TRBD2. Per the germline V gene, CDR1 is SGHNT and CDR2 is YYREEE (reference sequence). This CDR3 spans 16 amino acids. V was clipped by 0 bases and J by 3 bases; unmatched bases: 5. The DNA of the CDR3 is TGTGCCAGCAGCTTGGACGCGGGAGAATACACCGGGGAGCTGTTTTTT. It is translated as CASSLDAGEYTGELFF. The complete variable domain, with remaining parts taken from reference TRBV5-4 and TRBJ2-2, reads ETGVTQSPTHLIKTRGQQVTLRCSSQSGHNTVSWYQQALGQGPQFIFQYYREEENGRGNFPPRFSGLQFPNYSSELNVNALELDDSALYLCASSLDAGEYTGELFFGEGSRLTVL.

The rearrangement links TRBV29-1 to TRBJ1-4; no clear D gene. The CDR3 runs 12 residues. Trimming removed 8 bases from V and 4 bases from J, with 11 bases in between. Germline CDR1 reads SQVTM; CDR2 reads ANQGSEA. In DNA, the CDR3 is TGCAGCTCGAAAACTTATAATGAAAAACTGTTTTTT. Translation: CSSKTYNEKLFF.

The V and J genes are TRBV11-2 and TRBJ2-2; 9 bases are shared with TRBD2. Germline CDR1 and CDR2: SGHAT and FQNNGV. This CDR3 has 15 residues. The J segment lost 6 bases and the V segment lost 2 bases, leaving 4 bases of the junction unmatched. In nucleotides, the CDR3 is TGTGCCAGCAGCTTATGGACTAGCGCCCCCGGGGAGCTGTTTTTT. It yields the protein CASSLWTSAPGELFF.

The V gene is TRBV4-3, the J gene TRBJ2-7, with 8 bases matching TRBD1. V trimming: 1 base; J trimming: 3 bases; junction bases outside the gene matches: 5. Germline CDR1 reads LGHNA; CDR2 reads YSLEER. The CDR3 is 15 amino acids. The CDR3 region has the DNA TGCGCCAGCAGCCAAGGGCCAGGGGGCGTCTACGAGCAGTACTTC. Its protein is CASSQGPGGVYEQYF.

Worth noting for this clone: Distinct nucleotide sequences in the sample also encode this CDR3. This sequence joins TRBV5-1 and TRBJ1-2; 8 bases line up with TRBD1. The CDR3 consists of 13 residues. V was clipped by 2 bases and J by 6 bases; unmatched bases: 3. The germline V gene encodes CDR1 SGHRS and CDR2 YFSETQ. The CDR3 bases are TGCGCCAGCAGCTTAGGACAGGGAGATGGCTACACCTTC. Translating gives CASSLGQGDGYTF.

V and J are TRBV29-1 and TRBJ2-6; D not certain. The V gene's germline CDR1 is SQVTM and CDR2 ANQGSEA. V shed 7 bases and J shed 4 bases, with 8 bases lying between them. There are 12 residues in the CDR3. The CDR3: CSGGSGANVLTF. The CDR3 coding sequence is TGCAGCGGTGGGTCCGGGGCCAACGTCCTGACTTTC. The full variable domain, rest sourced from reference TRBV29-1 and TRBJ2-6, is SAVISQKPSRDICQRGTSLTIQCQVDSQVTMMFWYRQQPGQSLTLIATANQGSEATYESGFVIDKFPISRPNLTFSTLTVSNMSPEDSSIYLCSGGSGANVLTFGAGSRLTVL.

The chain joins TRBV7-2 to TRBJ2-2, with D possibly matching TRBD2 (5 bases). Germline V lookup: CDR1 SGHTA, CDR2 FQGNSA. Trimming cost V 5 bases and J 3 bases, with 10 bases left between them. There are 14 residues in the CDR3. This chain's CDR3 is CASSQRTDTGELFF. The CDR3 DNA reads as TGTGCCAGCAGCCAAAGGACTGACACCGGGGAGCTGTTTTTT.

This sequence joins TRBV5-6 and TRBJ2-3; no definite D call. Germline lookup yields CDR1 SGHDT and CDR2 YYEEEE. There are 14 residues in the CDR3. V was pared by 2 bases and J by 4 bases, with 11 bases between. The CDR3 sequence: CASSLSVSSDTQYF. CDR3 sequence (DNA): TGTGCCAGCAGCTTAAGTGTCTCTTCAGATACGCAGTATTTT.

The genes are TRBV19 and TRBJ2-5; TRBD2 might be the D (7 bases). The V end lost 9 bases, the J end lost 1 base, and 12 bases lay between the germline ends. Germline-derived CDR1 and CDR2 are LNHDA and SQIVND (reference sequence). The CDR3 extends over 13 amino acids. The CDR3 bases are TGTGCCAGCGGGGAGGGGGGCCAAGAGACCCAGTACTTC. It yields the protein CASGEGGQETQYF.

V usage is TRBV6-1 and J usage is TRBJ2-3; D possibly matches TRBD1 or TRBD2 (5 bases each). CDR1 MNHNS and CDR2 SASEGT come from the germline V gene. V lost 1 base, J lost 9 bases, and 14 bases lay in between. This CDR3 contains 14 residues. CDR3 coding DNA: TGTGCCAGCAGTGAAGGGCAGGGAGAAAGGACGCAGTATTTT. Its protein is CASSEGQGERTQYF.

This clone has only a few counts. The CDR3 sequence: CASSAGGPSNSPLHF. The CDR3 coding sequence is TGTGCCAGCAGCGCGGGTGGGCCTTCTAATTCACCCCTCCACTTT. The V gene is TRBV7-9, the J gene TRBJ1-6; D is undetermined. The CDR3 length is 15 residues. Trimming took off 5 bases at V and 6 bases at J, with 14 bases between the two ends. Germline CDR1 and CDR2: SEHNR and FQNEAQ (reference sequence).

V usage is TRBV6-6 and J usage is TRBJ1-6; 7 nucleotides align to TRBD1. CDR3 size: 15 residues. The germline V gene has CDR1 MNHNY and CDR2 SVGAGI (reference sequence). V lost 5 bases, J lost 7 bases, and 8 bases stayed unmatched. The CDR3 region has the DNA TGTGCCAGCAGTGCCGGGACAGCAGGGAATTCACCCCTCCACTTT. As protein: CASSAGTAGNSPLHF.

In DNA, the CDR3 is TGTGCCATCAGTGAAGGGGGGCGGGGTGCCCTCTCGTACGAGCAGTACTTC. Translating it yields CAISEGGRGALSYEQYF. This chain joins TRBV10-3 and TRBJ2-7; the D gene could be TRBD1 or TRBD2 (6 bases each). Germline V lookup: CDR1 ENHRY, CDR2 SYGVKD. The CDR3 is made up of 17 amino acids. V lost 3 bases and J 4 bases, leaving 22 bases between the germline ends.

The chain couples TRBV9 to TRBJ2-7, with 7 bases lining up with TRBD1. V lost 0 bases to trimming and J lost 5 bases; unmatched junction nucleotides: 8. This CDR3 contains 15 residues. Germline V gene data show CDR1 as SGDLS and CDR2 as YYNGEE. The CDR3 reads CASSVASRGLDEQYF. CDR3 nucleotide sequence: TGTGCCAGCAGCGTAGCCTCGAGGGGGCTCGACGAGCAGTACTTC.

The chain combines TRBV19 with TRBJ2-7, with 11 bases aligning to TRBD2. With 6 bases clipped from V and 3 bases from J, the junction kept 7 bases outside the gene matches. The CDR3 is 15 residues long. Per the germline V gene, CDR1 is LNHDA and CDR2 is SQIVND (reference sequence). The CDR3 DNA reads TGTGCCAGTAGCGGCACTAGCGGGAGAGTCTACGAGCAGTACTTC. This sequence encodes CASSGTSGRVYEQYF.

This clone has a handful of counts. J is TRBJ1-5 and V is TRBV27; 7 bases match TRBD1. This CDR3 spans 13 amino acids. V lost 6 bases, J lost 9 bases, and 8 bases stayed unmatched. Germline V CDR1 and CDR2: MNHEY, SMNVEV (reference sequence). The CDR3 coding sequence is TGTGCCAGCAGCGACAGGGTCCAGGGGCCCCAGCATTTT. Translation gives CASSDRVQGPQHF.

V is TRBV21-1 and J is TRBJ2-3; the table's D call, TRBD1, has no DNA check behind it. TRBV21-1 is classified as a pseudogene. The CDR3 covers 15 residues. Here the CDR3 DNA reads TGTGCCAGCCCCATCGAGGACAGGGTCCCAGATACGCAGTATTTT. Translated, it gives CASPIEDRVPDTQYF.

This clone appeared once. The rearrangement joins TRBV19 to TRBJ2-2; the match to TRBD2 covers 8 bases. The CDR3 has 17 residues. The germline V gene encodes CDR1 LNHDA and CDR2 SQIVND (reference sequence). V dropped 9 bases and J dropped 6; count of bases not matched to a gene: 18. The CDR3 protein is CASLPQRGTRSAGELFF. CDR3 nucleotide sequence: TGTGCCAGCCTGCCGCAACGGGGGACTAGATCCGCCGGGGAGCTGTTTTTT. Looking up the rest from reference TRBV19 and TRBJ2-2 gives the full variable domain: DGGITQSPKYLFRKEGQNVTLSCEQNLNHDAMYWYRQDPGQGLRLIYYSQIVNDFQKGDIAEGYSVSREKKESFPLTVTSAQKNPTAFYLCASLPQRGTRSAGELFFGEGSRLTVL.

The chain has TRBV7-2 and TRBJ2-5, with D perhaps TRBD1 (5 bases). The CDR3 is 16 residues long. Trimming shortened V by 5 bases and J by 3 bases, and 19 bases separated the two germline ends. The germline V gene has CDR1 SGHTA and CDR2 FQGNSA. CDR3 in DNA: TGTGCCAGCAGCGCACGGACACTCTACATCGAAGAGACCCAGTACTTC. Translating it yields CASSARTLYIEETQYF.

This clone has more than one count but fewer than ten. This chain uses TRBV19 with TRBJ2-3; D assignment may be TRBD1 or TRBD2 (5 bases each). V dropped 5 bases and J dropped 4 bases, with 10 bases sitting between them. The CDR3 covers 13 residues. Looked up from germline, CDR1 is LNHDA and CDR2 is SQIVND (reference sequence). The CDR3 reads CASSLRGADTQYF. CDR3 nucleotides: TGTGCCAGTAGTTTGAGGGGAGCAGATACGCAGTATTTT.